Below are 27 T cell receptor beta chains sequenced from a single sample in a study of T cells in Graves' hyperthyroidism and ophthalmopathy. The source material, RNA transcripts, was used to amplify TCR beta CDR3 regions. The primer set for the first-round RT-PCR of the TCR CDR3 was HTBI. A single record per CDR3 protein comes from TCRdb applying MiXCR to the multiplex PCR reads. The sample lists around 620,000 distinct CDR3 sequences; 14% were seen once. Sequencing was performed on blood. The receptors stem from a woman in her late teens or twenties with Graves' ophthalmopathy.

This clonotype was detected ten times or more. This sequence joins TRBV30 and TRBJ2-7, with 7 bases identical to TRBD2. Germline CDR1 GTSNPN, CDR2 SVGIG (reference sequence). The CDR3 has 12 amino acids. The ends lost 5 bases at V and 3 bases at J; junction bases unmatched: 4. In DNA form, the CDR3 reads TGTGCCTGGGAGGCTAGCGGCTACGAGCAGTACTTC. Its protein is CAWEASGYEQYF.

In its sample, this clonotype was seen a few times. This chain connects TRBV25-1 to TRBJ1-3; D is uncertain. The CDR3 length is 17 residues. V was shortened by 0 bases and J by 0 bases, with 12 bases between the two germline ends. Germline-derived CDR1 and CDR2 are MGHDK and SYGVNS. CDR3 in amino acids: CASSEYLWYRSGNTIYF. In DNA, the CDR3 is TGTGCCAGCAGTGAATATCTTTGGTACCGCTCTGGAAACACCATATATTTT. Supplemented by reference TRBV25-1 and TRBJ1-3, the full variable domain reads EADIYQTPRYLVIGTGKKITLECSQTMGHDKMYWYQQDPGMELHLIHYSYGVNSTEKGDLSSESTVSRIRTEHFPLTLESARPSHTSQYLCASSEYLWYRSGNTIYFGEGSWLTVV.

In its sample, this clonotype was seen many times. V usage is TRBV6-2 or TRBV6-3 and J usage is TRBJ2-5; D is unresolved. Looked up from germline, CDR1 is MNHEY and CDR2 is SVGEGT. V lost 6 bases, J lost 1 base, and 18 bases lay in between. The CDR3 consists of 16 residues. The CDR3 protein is CASRGPRRGIQETQYF. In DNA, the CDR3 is TGTGCCAGCAGGGGCCCCAGGAGAGGAATCCAAGAGACCCAGTACTTC.

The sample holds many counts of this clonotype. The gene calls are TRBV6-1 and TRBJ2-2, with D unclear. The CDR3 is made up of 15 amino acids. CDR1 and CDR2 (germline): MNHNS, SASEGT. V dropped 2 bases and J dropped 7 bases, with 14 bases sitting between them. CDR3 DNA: TGTGCCAGCAGTGAAAGGCAGGTTACAGTCGGGGAGCTGTTTTTT. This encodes CASSERQVTVGELFF.

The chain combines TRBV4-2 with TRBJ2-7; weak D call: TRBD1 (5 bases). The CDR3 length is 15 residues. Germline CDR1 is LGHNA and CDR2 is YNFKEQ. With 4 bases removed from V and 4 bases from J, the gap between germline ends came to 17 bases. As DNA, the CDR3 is TGTGCCAGCAGCCGGGTGGGCAGGGTGAGGTACGAGCAGTACTTC. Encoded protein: CASSRVGRVRYEQYF.

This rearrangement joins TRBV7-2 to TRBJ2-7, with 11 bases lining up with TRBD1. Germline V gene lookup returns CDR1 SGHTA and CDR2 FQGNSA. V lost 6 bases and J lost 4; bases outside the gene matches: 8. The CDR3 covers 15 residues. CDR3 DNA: TGTGCCAGCAGGTTACAGGGGACAGGGGGATACGAGCAGTACTTC. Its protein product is CASRLQGTGGYEQYF.

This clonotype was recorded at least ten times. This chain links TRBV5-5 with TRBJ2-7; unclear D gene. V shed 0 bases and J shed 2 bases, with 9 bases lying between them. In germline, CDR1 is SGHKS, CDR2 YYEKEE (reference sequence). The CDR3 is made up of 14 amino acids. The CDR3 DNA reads TGTGCCAGCAGCTTGGATGGCAGGACCTACGAGCAGTACTTC. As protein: CASSLDGRTYEQYF.

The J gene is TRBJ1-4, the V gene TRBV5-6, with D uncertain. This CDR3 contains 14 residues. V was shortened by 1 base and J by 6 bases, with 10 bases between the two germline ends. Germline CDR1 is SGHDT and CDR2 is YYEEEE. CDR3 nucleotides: TGTGCCAGCAGCTTGAGCAGCCTCCATGAAAAACTGTTTTTT. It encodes CASSLSSLHEKLFF.

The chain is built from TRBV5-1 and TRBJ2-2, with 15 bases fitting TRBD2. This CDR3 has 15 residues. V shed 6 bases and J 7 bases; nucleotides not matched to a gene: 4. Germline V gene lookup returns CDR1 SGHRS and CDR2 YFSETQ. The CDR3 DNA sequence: TGCGCCAGCATCGGACTAGCGGGAGGGATCGGGGAGCTGTTTTTT. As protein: CASIGLAGGIGELFF.

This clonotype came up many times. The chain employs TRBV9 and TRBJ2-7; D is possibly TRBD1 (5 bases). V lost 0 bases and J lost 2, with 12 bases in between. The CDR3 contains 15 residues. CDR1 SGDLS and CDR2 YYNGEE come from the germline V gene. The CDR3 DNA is TGTGCCAGCAGCGTAGCTTCGTCAGGGACCTACGAGCAGTACTTC. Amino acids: CASSVASSGTYEQYF.

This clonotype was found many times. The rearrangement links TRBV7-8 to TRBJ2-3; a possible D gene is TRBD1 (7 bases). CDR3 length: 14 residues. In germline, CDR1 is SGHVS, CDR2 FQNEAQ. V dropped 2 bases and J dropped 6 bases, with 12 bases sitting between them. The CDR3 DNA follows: TGTGCCAGCAGCTTATTCAGGGGGGACGATACGCAGTATTTT. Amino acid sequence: CASSLFRGDDTQYF.

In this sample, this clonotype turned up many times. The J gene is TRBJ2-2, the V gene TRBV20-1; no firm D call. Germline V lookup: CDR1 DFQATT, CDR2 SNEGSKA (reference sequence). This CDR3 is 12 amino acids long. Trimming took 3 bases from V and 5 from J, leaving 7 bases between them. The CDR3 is CSARGSTGELFF. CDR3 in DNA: TGCAGTGCTAGGGGGTCGACCGGGGAGCTGTTTTTT.

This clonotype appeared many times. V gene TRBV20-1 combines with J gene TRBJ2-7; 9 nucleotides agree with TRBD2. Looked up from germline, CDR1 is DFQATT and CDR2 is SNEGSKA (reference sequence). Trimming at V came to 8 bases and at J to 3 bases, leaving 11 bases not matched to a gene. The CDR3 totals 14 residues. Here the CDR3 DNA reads TGCAGTTTGCCGGGTCCTAGCGGGAACTACGAGCAGTACTTC. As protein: CSLPGPSGNYEQYF.

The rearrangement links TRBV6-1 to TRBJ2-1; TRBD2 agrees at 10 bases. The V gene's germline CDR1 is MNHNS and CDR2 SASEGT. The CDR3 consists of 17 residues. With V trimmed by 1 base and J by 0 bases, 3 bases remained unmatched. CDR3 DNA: TGTGCCAGCAGTGAAGGGTCTAGCGGGAGCTCCTACAATGAGCAGTTCTTC. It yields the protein CASSEGSSGSSYNEQFF.

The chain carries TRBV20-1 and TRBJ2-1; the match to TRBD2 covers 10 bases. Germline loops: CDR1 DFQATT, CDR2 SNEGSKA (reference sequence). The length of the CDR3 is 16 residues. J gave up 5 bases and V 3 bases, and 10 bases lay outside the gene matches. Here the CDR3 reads CSASLAGLADNNEQFF. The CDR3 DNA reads TGCAGTGCTAGTCTGGCAGGACTAGCGGATAACAATGAGCAGTTCTTC.

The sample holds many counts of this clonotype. CDR3: CSGGQSNTGELFF. As DNA, the CDR3 is TGCAGCGGGGGACAGTCAAACACCGGGGAGCTGTTTTTT. The chain has TRBV29-1 and TRBJ2-2; 7 bases are shared with TRBD1. Germline assignment: CDR1 SQVTM and CDR2 ANQGSEA. With 7 bases clipped from V and 2 bases from J, the junction kept 4 bases outside the gene matches. The CDR3 consists of 13 residues.

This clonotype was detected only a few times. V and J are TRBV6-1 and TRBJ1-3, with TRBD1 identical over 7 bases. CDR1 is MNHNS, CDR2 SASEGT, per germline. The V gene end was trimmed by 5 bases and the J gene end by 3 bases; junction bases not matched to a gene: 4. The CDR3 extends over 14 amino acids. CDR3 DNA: TGTGCCAGCAGTCCAGGACAGGTTGGAAACACCATATATTTT. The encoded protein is CASSPGQVGNTIYF.

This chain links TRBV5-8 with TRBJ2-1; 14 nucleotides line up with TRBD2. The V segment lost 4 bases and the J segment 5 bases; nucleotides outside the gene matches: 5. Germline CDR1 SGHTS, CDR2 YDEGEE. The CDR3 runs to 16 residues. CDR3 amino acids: CASSPGLAGADNEQFF. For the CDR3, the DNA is TGTGCCAGCAGCCCGGGACTAGCGGGAGCGGACAATGAGCAGTTCTTC.

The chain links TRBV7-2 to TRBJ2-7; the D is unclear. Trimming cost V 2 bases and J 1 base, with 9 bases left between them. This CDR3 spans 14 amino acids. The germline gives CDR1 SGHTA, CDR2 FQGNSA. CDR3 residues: CASSLSTASYEQYF. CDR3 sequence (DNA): TGTGCCAGCAGCTTAAGTACGGCGTCCTACGAGCAGTACTTC.

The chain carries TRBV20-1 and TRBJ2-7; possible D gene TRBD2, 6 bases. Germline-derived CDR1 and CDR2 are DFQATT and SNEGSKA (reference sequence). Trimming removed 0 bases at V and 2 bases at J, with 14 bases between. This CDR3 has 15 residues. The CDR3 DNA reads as TGCAGTGCTAGAGATCGGGTTAGCGGCCCCTACGAGCAGTACTTC. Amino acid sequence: CSARDRVSGPYEQYF.

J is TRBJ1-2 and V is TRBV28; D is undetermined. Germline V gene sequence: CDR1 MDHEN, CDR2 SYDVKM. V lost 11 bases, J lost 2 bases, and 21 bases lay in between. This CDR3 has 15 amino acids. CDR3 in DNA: TGTGCCCTACATTCGGCGGGCCCATCGAACTATGGCTACACCTTC. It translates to CALHSAGPSNYGYTF.

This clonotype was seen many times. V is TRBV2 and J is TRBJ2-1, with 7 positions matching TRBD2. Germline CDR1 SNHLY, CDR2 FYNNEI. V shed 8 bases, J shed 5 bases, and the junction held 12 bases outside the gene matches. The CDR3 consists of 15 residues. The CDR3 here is CASGVGGRRDNEQFF. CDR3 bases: TGTGCCAGCGGGGTGGGCGGGAGAAGGGACAATGAGCAGTTCTTC.

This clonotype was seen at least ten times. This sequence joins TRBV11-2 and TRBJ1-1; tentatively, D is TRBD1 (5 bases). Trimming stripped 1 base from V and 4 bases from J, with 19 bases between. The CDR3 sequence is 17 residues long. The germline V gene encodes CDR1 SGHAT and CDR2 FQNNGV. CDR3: CASSLGWGVPGGTEAFF. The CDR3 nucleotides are TGTGCCAGCAGCTTAGGTTGGGGGGTGCCGGGAGGCACTGAAGCTTTCTTT.

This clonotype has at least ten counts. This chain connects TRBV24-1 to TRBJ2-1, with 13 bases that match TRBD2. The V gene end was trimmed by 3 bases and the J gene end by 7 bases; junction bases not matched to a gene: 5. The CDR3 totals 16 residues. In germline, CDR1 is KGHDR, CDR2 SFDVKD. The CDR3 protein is CATSDPTSGRGNEQFF. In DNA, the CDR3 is TGTGCCACCAGTGATCCTACTAGCGGGAGGGGGAATGAGCAGTTCTTC.

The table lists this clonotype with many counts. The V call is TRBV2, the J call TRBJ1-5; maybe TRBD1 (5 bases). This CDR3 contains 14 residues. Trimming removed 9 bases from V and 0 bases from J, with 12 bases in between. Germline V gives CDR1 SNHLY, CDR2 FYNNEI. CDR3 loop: CASLDSYSNQPQHF. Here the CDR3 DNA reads TGTGCCAGTCTAGACAGTTATAGCAATCAGCCCCAGCATTTT.

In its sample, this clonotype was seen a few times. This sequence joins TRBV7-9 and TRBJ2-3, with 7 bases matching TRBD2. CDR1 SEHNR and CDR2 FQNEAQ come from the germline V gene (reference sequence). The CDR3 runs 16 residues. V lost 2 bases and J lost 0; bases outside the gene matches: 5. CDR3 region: CASSLLAEVSTDTQYF. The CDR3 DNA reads TGTGCCAGCAGCTTACTAGCGGAGGTTAGCACAGATACGCAGTATTTT.

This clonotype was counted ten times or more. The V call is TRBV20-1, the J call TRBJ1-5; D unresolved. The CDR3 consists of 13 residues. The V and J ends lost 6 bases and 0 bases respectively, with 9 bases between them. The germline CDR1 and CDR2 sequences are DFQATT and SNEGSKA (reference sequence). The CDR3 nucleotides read TGCAGTGCAAGCGAATATAGCAATCAGCCCCAGCATTTT. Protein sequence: CSASEYSNQPQHF.